The source of this TCR beta chain is a study of cytomegalovirus exposure and HLA in healthy donors. General study results and limits: Later on, an analysis tied some 17,000 TCR beta sequences to HLA alleles at 0.05 false discovery rate. A list of approximately 150 TCR beta chains associated with cytomegalovirus was given.

The CDR3 runs to 17 residues. In germline, CDR1 is WSHSY, CDR2 SAAADI. J gave up 5 bases and V 2 bases, and 7 bases lay outside the gene matches. A note on this clone: As yet, its antigen is unknown.

Use of 60 Vbeta and 13 Jbeta primers characterized the PCR. Assay used: immunoSEQ multiplex PCR; TCRdb lists only in-frame clones, some missing. The data contain just over 150,000 clones, around 88% of them seen just once; the ten biggest clones take up roughly 1.8%. This chain joins TRBV10-2 and TRBJ2-7, with TRBD2 identical over 15 bases. Sequencing was carried out using PBMCs. The receptor comes from a woman aged 18-30 years in good health and CMV-seronegative. CDR3 residues: CASSEPRTSGRGNEQYF. The CDR3 DNA follows: TGCGCCAGCAGTGAGCCTCGGACTAGCGGGAGGGGGAACGAGCAGTACTTC.